The 13 T cell receptor beta chains below come from one sample, sequenced in a study of blood T cell repertoires in COVID-19. The method was immunoSEQ multiplex PCR; TCRdb's version includes in-frame clones alone and lacks a portion of them. The sample includes approximately 210,000 clones, approximately 91% of them seen just once. The sample consisted of peripheral blood. Source of these receptors: a woman in her forties with acute or convalescent COVID-19.

The rearrangement links TRBV9 to TRBJ2-5; maybe TRBD1 (5 bases). Trimming took 4 bases from V and 1 from J, leaving 14 bases between them. Germline V CDR1 and CDR2: SGDLS, YYNGEE. The CDR3 is 15 amino acids. The CDR3 loop reads CASSSGASIQETQYF. CDR3 nucleotide sequence: TGTGCCAGCAGCAGTGGGGCCAGTATCCAAGAGACCCAGTACTTC.

The rearrangement joins TRBV5-1 to TRBJ2-1, with TRBD2 as a possible D gene (7 bases). The CDR3 sequence is 15 residues long. The germline gives CDR1 SGHRS, CDR2 YFSETQ. The germline V and J ends were trimmed by 1 base and 6 bases, with 14 bases remaining between them. CDR3 nucleotide sequence: TGCGCCAGCAGCTTGTCAACGGGGGGCCCCAATGAGCAGTTCTTC. Residues: CASSLSTGGPNEQFF.

CDR3 DNA: TGTGCCAGTAGTATCCTCGGGTACGGCTATGGCTACACCTTC. Its protein is CASSILGYGYGYTF. The chain combines TRBV19 with TRBJ1-2; D remains ambiguous. This CDR3 has 14 residues. V lost 3 bases and J 4 bases, leaving 12 bases between the germline ends. Germline V gene lookup returns CDR1 LNHDA and CDR2 SQIVND (reference sequence).

The CDR3 reads CASSSRPPYGTKETQYF. The CDR3 DNA follows: TGTGCCAGCAGTTCCCGGCCCCCCTACGGGACAAAAGAGACCCAGTACTTC. The chain carries TRBV27 and TRBJ2-5; tentative D call: TRBD1 (6 bases). V lost 4 bases to trimming and J lost 3 bases, with 21 bases between them. This CDR3 is 17 amino acids long. Germline CDR1 MNHEY, CDR2 SMNVEV (reference sequence).

This sequence joins TRBV5-6 and TRBJ2-7, with 7 bases aligning to TRBD1. The germline CDR1 and CDR2 sequences are SGHDT and YYEEEE. The CDR3 totals 13 residues. The CDR3 DNA reads TGTGCCAGCAGCTTGGAACAGGGGCGAGGCGAGGACGTC. Its protein is CASSLEQGRGEDV.

This clone was counted a single time. Here the CDR3 reads CASSLVRDTQYF. In DNA, the CDR3 is TGTGCCAGCAGCTTAGTCCGAGATACGCAGTATTTT. The chain uses TRBV11-2 and TRBJ2-3; D is uncertain. The CDR3 sequence is 12 residues long. CDR1 and CDR2 from the germline V gene are SGHAT and FQNNGV. Trimming left V 1 base short and J 5 bases short, with 4 bases between.

This clone has a single count. The chain couples TRBV7-2 to TRBJ2-3, with 9 bases that match TRBD2. CDR3 size: 19 residues. Germline CDR1 SGHTA, CDR2 FQGNSA. Trimming removed 3 bases from V and 0 bases from J; junction bases left unmatched: 13. The CDR3 region has the DNA TGTGCCAGCAGCTTCGGTAGAAGCGGGGGGAGACCTAGCACAGATACGCAGTATTTT. It encodes CASSFGRSGGRPSTDTQYF.

The rearrangement links TRBV15 to TRBJ2-2; D not certain. V lost 8 bases to trimming and J lost 3 bases, with 7 bases between them. Germline values: CDR1 LNHNV, CDR2 YYDKDF (reference sequence). The CDR3 length is 12 residues. CDR3: CATRQYTGELFF. DNA for the CDR3: TGTGCCACCCGCCAGTACACCGGGGAGCTGTTTTTT.

The chain uses TRBV24-1 and TRBJ1-5; D uncertain. The V gene's germline CDR1 is KGHDR and CDR2 SFDVKD. This CDR3 is 14 amino acids long. The V end was cut by 5 bases, the J end by 0 bases, with 7 bases between. CDR3 residues: CATSGQDSNQPQHF. In DNA, the CDR3 is TGTGCCACCAGTGGGCAAGATAGCAATCAGCCCCAGCATTTT.

The J gene is TRBJ1-5, the V gene TRBV7-2; D unresolved. CDR1 SGHTA and CDR2 FQGNSA come from the germline V gene. V lost 4 bases to trimming and J lost 3 bases, with 4 bases between them. The CDR3 extends over 12 amino acids. The CDR3 loop is CASSSYNQPQHF. The CDR3 DNA follows: TGTGCCAGCAGCTCCTACAATCAGCCCCAGCATTTT.

The V and J genes are TRBV2 and TRBJ1-4, with a possible D match to TRBD1 (6 bases). The CDR3 covers 12 residues. Germline assignment: CDR1 SNHLY and CDR2 FYNNEI. V was shortened by 5 bases and J by 11 bases, with 12 bases between the two germline ends. CDR3 sequence reads: CASSSTGKKLFF. CDR3 DNA: TGTGCCAGCAGTTCTACAGGGAAGAAACTGTTTTTT.

This chain connects TRBV6-5 to TRBJ2-7, with 7 positions matching TRBD1. There are 13 residues in the CDR3. Germline V gene sequence: CDR1 MNHEY, CDR2 SVGAGI. The V segment lost 3 bases and the J segment 5 bases; nucleotides outside the gene matches: 4. CDR3 loop: CASSYTTGNEQYV. The CDR3 region has the DNA TGTGCCAGCAGTTATACGACAGGGAACGAGCAGTACGTC.

The chain joins TRBV4-1 to TRBJ1-5, with TRBD1 identical over 7 bases. V shed 0 bases, J shed 10 bases, and the junction held 9 bases outside the gene matches. Germline V gives CDR1 MGHRA, CDR2 YSYEKL. The CDR3 has 15 residues. The CDR3 here is CASSQDGTVFFPQHF. CDR3 bases: TGCGCCAGCAGCCAAGACGGGACAGTCTTCTTTCCCCAGCATTTT.